The 29 T cell receptor beta chains given below trace back to one sample, sequenced in a study of blood T cell repertoires in COVID-19. Sequencing was performed with immunoSEQ multiplex PCR; in TCRdb, only in-frame clones are kept and a portion is missing. The sample holds 150,000 to 200,000 clones, 75% to 90% seen once. Sequences were obtained from peripheral blood. Receptors originate from a man aged 65-85 years with active or convalescent COVID-19.

This rearrangement joins TRBV23-1 to TRBJ2-7; 10 positions agree with TRBD2. TRBV23-1 is labeled an ORF, and its function is uncertain. The CDR3 is made up of 18 amino acids. V trimming: 3 bases; J trimming: 0 bases; junction bases outside the gene matches: 11. In DNA form, the CDR3 reads TGCGCCAGCAGTCAGGGTAGAACTAGCGGGGCGAGCTCCTACGAGCAGTACTTC. Protein product: CASSQGRTSGASSYEQYF.

The genes are TRBV6-5 and TRBJ1-2, with 7 positions matching TRBD1. The trim removed 0 bases at V and 3 bases at J, leaving 1 base unmatched. The CDR3 totals 14 residues. The germline CDR1 and CDR2 sequences are MNHEY and SVGAGI. The CDR3 DNA sequence: TGTGCCAGCAGTTACTCCGGGACAGACTATGGCTACACCTTC. Translation: CASSYSGTDYGYTF.

The rearrangement uses TRBV6-6 and TRBJ1-1, with D maybe TRBD1 (5 bases). This CDR3 is built from 14 residues. V lost 1 base and J lost 8, with 14 bases in between. The germline V gene encodes CDR1 MNHNY and CDR2 SVGAGI (reference sequence). As DNA, the CDR3 is TGTGCCAGCAGTTACTATTTGGAGAGACAGGAAGCTTTCTTT. Amino acid sequence: CASSYYLERQEAFF.

The J gene is TRBJ2-3, the V gene TRBV3-1 (or the pseudogene TRBV3-2); 9 bases are a match to TRBD1. The germline V gene encodes CDR1 LGHDT and CDR2 YNNKEL (reference sequence). The CDR3 length is 15 residues. J lost 6 bases, V lost 4 bases, and 8 bases had no gene match. DNA for the CDR3: TGTGCCAGCAGCCGACAACAGGGGGCTGTGGATACGCAGTATTTT. Translation: CASSRQQGAVDTQYF.

This clone has just one count. This rearrangement joins TRBV7-9 to TRBJ2-3; D may be TRBD2 (5 bases). Trimming removed 4 bases from V and 0 bases from J, with 8 bases in between. This CDR3 has 14 residues. Germline V gene sequence: CDR1 SEHNR, CDR2 FQNEAQ (reference sequence). The CDR3 DNA is TGTGCCAGCAGCTCTAGCCTTAGCACAGATACGCAGTATTTT. Residues: CASSSSLSTDTQYF.

The chain combines TRBV5-6 with TRBJ2-5; a weak D match, TRBD2 (5 bases). There are 17 residues in the CDR3. In germline, CDR1 is SGHDT, CDR2 YYEEEE. V lost 2 bases to trimming and J lost 5 bases, with 22 bases between them. DNA for the CDR3: TGTGCCAGCAGCTTCGAGGGTAGTCAGACTTACGGGGAGACCCAGTACTTC. Protein product: CASSFEGSQTYGETQYF. Together with reference TRBV5-6 and TRBJ2-5, the CDR3 gives the full variable domain: DAGVTQSPTHLIKTRGQQVTLRCSPKSGHDTVSWYQQALGQGPQFIFQYYEEEERQRGNFPDRFSGHQFPNYSSELNVNALLLGDSALYLCASSFEGSQTYGETQYFGPGTRLLVL.

V usage is TRBV4-1 and J usage is TRBJ1-6, with 8 bases lining up with TRBD1. In germline, CDR1 is MGHRA, CDR2 YSYEKL. Trimming removed 4 bases from V and 10 bases from J; junction bases left unmatched: 9. The CDR3 spans 15 residues. The CDR3 nucleotides read TGCGCCAGCAGCCCCACGTCGGGACAGGACTCACCCCTCCACTTT. Its translation is CASSPTSGQDSPLHF.

This chain uses TRBV19 with TRBJ1-2; no firm D call. CDR1 and CDR2 (germline): LNHDA, SQIVND (reference sequence). The V end lost 1 base, the J end lost 1 base, and 7 bases lay between the germline ends. This CDR3 is 14 amino acids long. CDR3 bases: TGTGCCAGTAGTATAGCCGGTCTTAACTATGGCTACACCTTC. Translating it yields CASSIAGLNYGYTF.

The chain carries TRBV7-2 and TRBJ2-7; D is perhaps TRBD1 (6 bases). CDR3 length equals 14 residues. CDR1 is SGHTA and CDR2 is FQGNSA in the germline V gene. Trimming left V 6 bases short and J 3 bases short, with 15 bases between. The CDR3, as DNA: TGTGCCAGCAGTCAAGGGGCAGGGGTCTACGAGCAGTACTTC. It encodes CASSQGAGVYEQYF.

This chain links TRBV10-3 with TRBJ1-2, with D perhaps matching TRBD1 (6 bases). Looked up from germline, CDR1 is ENHRY and CDR2 is SYGVKD. The CDR3 has 14 amino acids. The ends were cut back, 7 bases at V and 2 bases at J, with 14 bases in the middle. CDR3 amino acids: CAINSGGSNYGYTF. CDR3 coding DNA: TGTGCCATCAATTCGGGGGGCTCCAACTATGGCTACACCTTC.

This chain uses TRBV3-1 (or the pseudogene TRBV3-2) with TRBJ2-3; tentative D call: TRBD2 (6 bases). Germline V lookup: CDR1 LGHDT, CDR2 YNNKEL (reference sequence). The V end was cut by 3 bases, the J end by 9 bases, with 7 bases between. The CDR3 is 11 residues long. The CDR3 nucleotides read TGTGCCAGCAGCCAGGCGGGGACGCAGTATTTT. Encoded protein: CASSQAGTQYF.

This chain connects TRBV12-3 or TRBV12-4 to TRBJ2-2; tentative D call: TRBD2 (6 bases). Trimming stripped 5 bases from V and 3 bases from J, with 7 bases between. There are 13 residues in the CDR3. The CDR3 protein is CASSRDYTGELFF. CDR3 sequence (DNA): TGTGCCAGCAGTCGGGACTACACCGGGGAGCTGTTTTTT.

The chain is built from TRBV7-2 and TRBJ2-1; a weak D match, TRBD1 (5 bases). V lost 5 bases, J lost 2 bases, and 7 bases lay in between. The CDR3 extends over 13 amino acids. CDR1 is SGHTA, CDR2 FQGNSA, per germline. DNA for the CDR3: TGTGCCAGCAGCAGACAGACCTACAATGAGCAGTTCTTC. It encodes CASSRQTYNEQFF.

The chain has TRBV12-3 or TRBV12-4 and TRBJ2-7; 7 positions agree with TRBD1. The CDR3 has 13 amino acids. The V and J ends lost 5 bases and 4 bases, in that order; junction bases with no gene match: 5. CDR3 amino acids: CASSPGTAYEQYF. CDR3 sequence (DNA): TGTGCCAGCAGTCCCGGGACAGCTTACGAGCAGTACTTC.

The chain has TRBV28 and TRBJ1-5, with D possibly matching TRBD1 (6 bases). Germline-derived CDR1 and CDR2 are MDHEN and SYDVKM. The CDR3 totals 15 residues. V gave up 8 bases and J gave up 6 bases, with 20 bases separating them. For the CDR3, the DNA is TGTGCCAGCTCAACGACGGGGGGGCTGGGTCAGCCCCAGCATTTT. Translated: CASSTTGGLGQPQHF.

The CDR3 loop is CASSGNRVGNSPLHF. Written as DNA, the CDR3 is TGTGCCAGCAGCGGGAACAGGGTCGGTAATTCACCCCTCCACTTT. The chain combines TRBV28 with TRBJ1-6; D is possibly TRBD1 (6 bases). Germline lookup yields CDR1 MDHEN and CDR2 SYDVKM. The germline V and J ends were trimmed by 6 bases and 6 bases, with 15 bases remaining between them. The CDR3 sequence is 15 residues long.

The CDR3 sequence is CASSLGAGVTYEQYF. DNA of the CDR3: TGTGCCAGCAGCTTAGGGGCAGGGGTAACCTACGAGCAGTACTTC. The chain is built from TRBV7-9 and TRBJ2-7, with TRBD1 as a possible D gene (6 bases). The CDR3 is 15 amino acids. Trimming stripped 1 base from V and 2 bases from J, with 12 bases between. Germline CDR1 and CDR2: SEHNR and FQNEAQ (reference sequence). The full variable domain, rest sourced from reference TRBV7-9 and TRBJ2-7, is DTGVSQNPRHKITKRGQNVTFRCDPISEHNRLYWYRQTLGQGPEFLTYFQNEAQLEKSRLLSDRFSAERPKGSFSTLEIQRTEQGDSAMYLCASSLGAGVTYEQYFGPGTRLTVT.

This clone was recorded once. This chain joins TRBV5-1 and TRBJ2-3, with unresolved D. V was pared by 0 bases and J by 5 bases, with 4 bases between. CDR3 length equals 12 residues. Germline CDR1 reads SGHRS; CDR2 reads YFSETQ. CDR3 in amino acids: CASSLGQDTQYF. The CDR3 DNA reads as TGCGCCAGCAGCTTGGGACAAGATACGCAGTATTTT.

The chain links TRBV29-1 to TRBJ1-1; the match to TRBD1 covers 7 bases. The CDR3 runs 13 residues. Germline V gene sequence: CDR1 SQVTM, CDR2 ANQGSEA. J lost 4 bases, V lost 7 bases, and 9 bases had no gene match. The CDR3 sequence: CSGVTGRRTEAFF. The CDR3 nucleotides are TGCAGCGGGGTGACAGGGAGACGCACTGAAGCTTTCTTT.

The rearrangement uses TRBV9 and TRBJ1-2; a possible D gene is TRBD1 (5 bases). V was cut by 2 bases and J by 6 bases, with 20 bases left in between. This CDR3 has 16 amino acids. Germline V gene sequence: CDR1 SGDLS, CDR2 YYNGEE. The CDR3 is CASSVGGTLGENGYTF. In nucleotides, the CDR3 is TGTGCCAGCAGCGTTGGGGGGACCCTTGGTGAGAATGGCTACACCTTC.

The chain combines TRBV14 with TRBJ1-4; D is undetermined. The CDR3 is 13 residues long. V was shortened by 1 base and J by 11 bases, with 11 bases between the two germline ends. Germline lookup yields CDR1 SGHDN and CDR2 FVKESK. DNA of the CDR3: TGTGCCAGCAGCCAAGGGTATAAAGAGAAACTGTTTTTT. Its translation: CASSQGYKEKLFF.

The V gene is TRBV18, the J gene TRBJ1-3; possible D gene TRBD1, 5 bases. The CDR3 covers 15 residues. Germline CDR1 and CDR2: KGHSH and LQKENI. V shed 6 bases and J shed 0 bases, with 12 bases lying between them. Here the CDR3 reads CASSPGPASGNTIYF. In DNA, the CDR3 is TGTGCCAGCTCCCCAGGGCCTGCCTCTGGAAACACCATATATTTT. The full variable domain, its missing parts supplied by reference TRBV18 and TRBJ1-3, is NAGVMQNPRHLVRRRGQEARLRCSPMKGHSHVYWYRQLPEEGLKFMVYLQKENIIDESGMPKERFSAEFPKEGPSILRIQQVVRGDSAAYFCASSPGPASGNTIYFGEGSWLTVV.

This clone was detected once. The chain employs TRBV12-3 or TRBV12-4 and TRBJ1-1; D gene unclear. The CDR3 consists of 13 residues. With 7 bases removed from V and 0 bases from J, the gap between germline ends came to 9 bases. CDR3 sequence reads: CASIERVNTEAFF. CDR3 bases: TGTGCCAGCATAGAACGGGTGAACACTGAAGCTTTCTTT.

The rearrangement uses TRBV5-1 and TRBJ2-5; D might be TRBD1 (7 bases). V was shortened by 3 bases and J by 7 bases, with 16 bases between the two germline ends. The germline V gene encodes CDR1 SGHRS and CDR2 YFSETQ. This CDR3 contains 14 residues. The CDR3 protein is CASSSTQGGGTQYF. The CDR3 nucleotides are TGCGCCAGCAGCTCCACGCAGGGGGGTGGGACCCAGTACTTC.

V is TRBV5-1 and J is TRBJ2-1; 7 positions agree with TRBD2. The CDR3 is made up of 15 amino acids. Germline values: CDR1 SGHRS, CDR2 YFSETQ. Trimming took 4 bases from V and 0 from J; bases not matched to a gene: 4. CDR3 sequence reads: CASSRGVGSYNEQFF. The CDR3 region has the DNA TGCGCCAGCAGCCGGGGGGTTGGCTCCTACAATGAGCAGTTCTTC.

The rearrangement links TRBV30 to TRBJ1-2, with 12 bases that match TRBD1. CDR3 length: 13 amino acids. CDR1 GTSNPN and CDR2 SVGIG come from the germline V gene (reference sequence). J gave up 5 bases and V 5 bases, and 3 bases lay outside the gene matches. CDR3 sequence reads: CAWEGQGAYGYTF. The CDR3, as DNA: TGTGCCTGGGAGGGACAGGGGGCTTATGGCTACACCTTC.

The V call is TRBV6-2 or TRBV6-3, the J call TRBJ1-6; D ambiguous. The ends were cut back, 1 base at V and 0 bases at J, with 7 bases in the middle. This CDR3 region has 16 residues. The germline V gene encodes CDR1 MNHEY and CDR2 SVGEGT. In nucleotides, the CDR3 is TGTGCCAGCAGTTACTGGTGGAGCTCCTATAATTCACCCCTCCACTTT. This codes for CASSYWWSSYNSPLHF.

The chain joins TRBV28 to TRBJ1-3, with 7 bases fitting TRBD1. V dropped 5 bases and J dropped 3; count of bases not matched to a gene: 10. The CDR3 consists of 16 residues. Germline assignment: CDR1 MDHEN and CDR2 SYDVKM. The CDR3 region has the DNA TGTGCCAGCAGTCCACTCGACAGGGCCGGTGGAAACACCATATATTTT. Amino acid sequence: CASSPLDRAGGNTIYF.

This chain connects TRBV7-2 to TRBJ1-1; TRBD1 is a possible D gene (5 bases). The CDR3 spans 16 residues. V lost 6 bases, J lost 4 bases, and 21 bases lay in between. Looked up from germline, CDR1 is SGHTA and CDR2 is FQGNSA. The CDR3 nucleotides read TGTGCCAGCAGTCCGGAAACCGGGTCCAGGGCCACTGAAGCTTTCTTT. It specifies CASSPETGSRATEAFF.